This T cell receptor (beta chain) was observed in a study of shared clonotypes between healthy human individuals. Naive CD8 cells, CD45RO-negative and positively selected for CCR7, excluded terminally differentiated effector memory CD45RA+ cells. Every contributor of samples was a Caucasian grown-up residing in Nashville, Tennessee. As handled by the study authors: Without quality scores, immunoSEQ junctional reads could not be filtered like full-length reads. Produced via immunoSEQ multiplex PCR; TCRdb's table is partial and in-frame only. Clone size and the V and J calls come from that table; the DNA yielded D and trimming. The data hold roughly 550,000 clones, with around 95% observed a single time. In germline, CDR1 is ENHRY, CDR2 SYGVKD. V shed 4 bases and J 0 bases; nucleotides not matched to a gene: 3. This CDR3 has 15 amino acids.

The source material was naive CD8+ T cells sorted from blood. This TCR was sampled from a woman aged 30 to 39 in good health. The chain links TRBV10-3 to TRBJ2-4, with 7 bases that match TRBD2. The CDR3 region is CAISVGGSAKNIQYF. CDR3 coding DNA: TGTGCCATCAGTGTGGGGGGGTCAGCCAAAAACATTCAGTACTTC.